This is a list of T cell receptor beta chains from one sample in a study of OX40 agonist ivuxolimab in advanced cancers. Assay used: immunoSEQ multiplex PCR; TCRdb lists only in-frame clones, some missing. The table shows roughly 92,000 clones, with 91% occurring only once. The input for sequencing was CD4+ or CD8+ T cells sorted from blood, taken in a trial of the OX40 agonist ivuxolimab. The receptors here all came from an adult with an advanced solid tumor such as melanoma, head and neck, liver or kidney cancer. Each CDR3 is given with its conserved first and last residue. A D gene is named only where the DNA matches it firmly. Size values are once, few and many counts, or a class for expanded clones, and some rows have none.

v_gene	abundance	j_gene	d_gene	CDR3aa	CDR3nt
TRBV19	-	TRBJ2-1	-	CASSILVGQDEQFF	TGTGCCAGTAGTATTCTCGTAGGGCAGGATGAGCAGTTCTTC
TRBV18	-	TRBJ2-5	-	CASSPVTGQETQYF	TGTGCCAGCTCACCCGTCACGGGCCAAGAGACCCAGTACTTC
TRBV5-1	-	TRBJ1-4	-	CASSLDLGANEKLFF	TGCGCCAGCAGCTTGGATCTAGGGGCTAATGAAAAACTGTTTTTT
TRBV27	-	TRBJ2-3	TRBD2	CASSLLGLAIFTDTQYF	TGTGCCAGCAGTTTATTGGGACTAGCGATTTTCACAGATACGCAGTATTTT
TRBV11-3	-	TRBJ2-1	TRBD2	CASSLGTSAYNEQFF	TGTGCCAGCAGCTTGGGGACTAGCGCCTACAATGAGCAGTTCTTC
TRBV5-4	once	TRBJ2-7	-	CASSFGTSFSYEQYF	TGTGCCAGCAGCTTCGGGACATCATTCTCCTACGAGCAGTACTTC
TRBV27	-	TRBJ1-1	-	CASSQYPGGVGTEAFF	TGTGCCAGCAGTCAATACCCAGGAGGGGTGGGCACTGAAGCTTTCTTT
TRBV28	few	TRBJ2-7	TRBD2	CASITHGLAGYEQYF	TGTGCCAGCATTACTCATGGGCTAGCGGGCTACGAGCAGTACTTC
TRBV27	once	TRBJ1-6	-	CASSFGGAGSPLHF	TGTGCCAGCAGTTTTGGGGGCGCAGGTTCACCCCTCCACTTT
TRBV6-1	-	TRBJ1-1	-	CASPSQGGTEAFF	TGTGCCAGCCCCAGCCAGGGAGGCACTGAAGCTTTCTTT
TRBV4-1	-	TRBJ2-3	-	CASSALGEGVDTQYF	TGCGCCAGCAGCGCCCTCGGAGAAGGGGTAGATACGCAGTATTTT
TRBV5-1	-	TRBJ2-6	TRBD2	CASSLSFRLTSGFSGANVLTF	TGCGCCAGCAGCTTATCGTTCCGCCTAACTAGCGGGTTCTCTGGGGCCAACGTCCTGACTTTC
TRBV4-2	-	TRBJ2-3	TRBD1	CASSQGQGATDTQYF	TGTGCCAGCAGCCAGGGACAGGGGGCAACAGATACGCAGTATTTT
TRBV7-9	-	TRBJ2-1	TRBD2	CASSDSGRAGNEQFF	TGTGCCAGCAGCGATAGCGGGAGGGCCGGGAATGAGCAGTTCTTC
TRBV19	-	TRBJ2-3	TRBD2	CASSWAGGDTDTQYF	TGTGCCAGTAGTTGGGCGGGAGGGGACACAGATACGCAGTATTTT
TRBV7-9	-	TRBJ1-4	-	CASSGEPGGLAEKLFF	TGTGCCAGCAGCGGGGAGCCTGGGGGGTTGGCTGAAAAACTGTTTTTT
TRBV19	-	TRBJ2-6	TRBD1	CASDRGNRGANVLTF	TGTGCCAGTGACAGGGGTAATCGTGGGGCCAACGTCCTGACTTTC
TRBV19	-	TRBJ2-7	-	CASSKGNNEQYF	TGTGCCAGTAGTAAGGGGAATAACGAGCAGTACTTC
TRBV18	once	TRBJ1-2	TRBD1	CASSRLQGREGYTF	TGTGCCAGCTCACGCTTACAGGGGAGGGAAGGCTACACCTTC
TRBV10-3	-	TRBJ2-7	TRBD1	CAISYGQGAGYEQYF	TGTGCCATCAGCTACGGACAGGGGGCGGGCTACGAGCAGTACTTC
TRBV30	once	TRBJ2-1	-	CAWSTGQRTYNEQFF	TGTGCCTGGAGTACTGGACAGCGAACCTACAATGAGCAGTTCTTC
TRBV7-2	few	TRBJ1-5	-	CASSLGRGQPQHF	TGTGCCAGCAGCTTAGGCAGGGGCCAGCCCCAGCATTTT
TRBV11-2	once	TRBJ2-5	-	CASSSGSEETQYF	TGTGCCAGCAGCTCAGGGTCTGAAGAGACCCAGTACTTC
TRBV18	-	TRBJ1-2	-	CASSPSVTVEYGYTF	TGTGCCAGCTCACCATCCGTGACAGTGGAATATGGCTACACCTTC
TRBV5-1	-	TRBJ2-3	-	CASRSPTDTQYF	TGCGCCAGCAGAAGTCCCACAGATACGCAGTATTTT
TRBV7-3	once	TRBJ1-2	-	CASSPLPGVGYTF	TGTGCCAGCAGCCCGTTACCAGGGGTCGGCTACACCTTC
TRBV2	-	TRBJ2-1	-	CASSLWREGEQFF	TGTGCCAGCAGCTTGTGGCGGGAAGGTGAGCAGTTCTTC
TRBV27	once	TRBJ1-1	TRBD1	CASRRGQGNTEAFF	TGTGCCAGCAGACGCGGACAGGGGAACACTGAAGCTTTCTTT
TRBV27	-	TRBJ1-1	-	CASRTGIPNTEAFF	TGTGCCAGCAGAACAGGGATTCCTAACACTGAAGCTTTCTTT
TRBV6-6	-	TRBJ2-3	-	CASSYDRFGDTQYF	TGTGCCAGCAGTTACGACAGGTTCGGGGATACGCAGTATTTT
TRBV27	-	TRBJ2-6	-	CASRQGVGANVLTF	TGTGCCAGCAGACAGGGAGTTGGGGCCAACGTCCTGACTTTC
TRBV7-9	-	TRBJ2-7	-	CASSLIPPGSSYEQYF	TGTGCCAGCAGCTTAATTCCTCCAGGGAGCTCCTACGAGCAGTACTTC
TRBV9	once	TRBJ2-7	-	CASSVSWLTEQYF	TGTGCCAGCAGCGTATCCTGGCTAACCGAGCAGTACTTC
TRBV7-9	-	TRBJ2-5	-	CASSVGRDIQETQYF	TGTGCCAGCAGCGTTGGTCGGGACATTCAAGAGACCCAGTACTTC
TRBV7-9	-	TRBJ2-3	TRBD2	CASSPTRLAERNTQYF	TGTGCCAGCAGCCCCACCCGACTAGCGGAGAGGAATACGCAGTATTTT
TRBV12-5	-	TRBJ2-7	TRBD1	CASDHPQGTPYEQYF	TGTGCTAGTGACCACCCACAGGGGACCCCCTACGAGCAGTACTTC
TRBV7-9	-	TRBJ1-1	-	CASSLYSPPMNTEAFF	TGTGCCAGCAGCTTATACAGCCCACCAATGAACACTGAAGCTTTCTTT
TRBV12-5	-	TRBJ2-1	-	CASGLVLGSEQFF	TGTGCTAGTGGTTTGGTCTTAGGTAGTGAGCAGTTCTTC
TRBV18	-	TRBJ2-7	TRBD2	CASSVAGGPPYEQYF	TGTGCCAGCTCAGTAGCGGGAGGGCCCCCCTACGAGCAGTACTTC
TRBV12-5	once	TRBJ1-2	-	CASGLVLRPAEKGYGYTF	TGTGCTAGTGGTTTGGTCCTTCGGCCTGCCGAAAAGGGCTATGGCTACACCTTC
TRBV5-4	-	TRBJ1-2	TRBD1	CASSWDRENYGYTF	TGTGCCAGCAGCTGGGACAGGGAAAACTATGGCTACACCTTC
TRBV27	-	TRBJ2-5	-	CASSLREHGARQETQYF	TGTGCCAGCAGTTTAAGGGAACACGGGGCGAGACAAGAGACCCAGTACTTC
TRBV7-9	-	TRBJ1-1	TRBD1	CASSMGTVEAFF	TGTGCCAGCAGCATGGGGACAGTTGAAGCTTTCTTT
TRBV7-6	-	TRBJ1-1	-	CASSLAQQMNTEAFF	TGTGCCAGCAGCTTAGCGCAGCAGATGAACACTGAAGCTTTCTTT
TRBV27	once	TRBJ2-1	-	CASSSGGNEQFF	TGTGCCAGCAGTTCCGGGGGAAATGAGCAGTTCTTC
TRBV14	-	TRBJ1-4	-	CASSHTYGRGLANEKLFF	TGTGCCAGCAGCCACACCTACGGCCGGGGATTGGCTAATGAAAAACTGTTTTTT
TRBV30	-	TRBJ1-4	-	CAWEALEEKLFF	TGTGCCTGGGAAGCGCTCGAAGAAAAACTGTTTTTT
TRBV2	-	TRBJ2-7	TRBD2	CASSSGPYSGRGPLEQYF	TGTGCCAGCAGTTCCGGACCCTATAGCGGGAGGGGACCCCTCGAGCAGTACTTC
TRBV7-2	once	TRBJ2-1	-	CASSLVVASVYYNEQFF	TGTGCCAGCAGCTTAGTCGTCGCTAGCGTATACTACAATGAGCAGTTCTTC
TRBV11-3	-	TRBJ2-5	-	CASSSGQGWETQYF	TGTGCCAGCAGCTCGGGGCAGGGCTGGGAGACCCAGTACTTC
TRBV29-1	-	TRBJ2-7	-	CSVTDGGSYEQYF	TGCAGCGTTACGGACGGCGGCTCCTACGAGCAGTACTTC
TRBV11-3	-	TRBJ2-1	-	CASSFLDNEQFF	TGTGCCAGCAGCTTTCTAGACAATGAGCAGTTCTTC
TRBV21-1	-	TRBJ2-7	-	CASSKGGFWWSSYEQYF	TGTGCCAGCAGCAAAGGGGGATTTTGGTGGAGCTCCTACGAGCAGTACTTC
TRBV10-1	-	TRBJ2-1	-	CASSESQAAYNEQFF	TGCGCCAGCAGTGAGTCCCAAGCGGCCTACAATGAGCAGTTCTTC
TRBV6-1	-	TRBJ2-4	-	CASSLGTEAKNIQYF	TGTGCCAGCAGTCTCGGGACGGAAGCCAAAAACATTCAGTACTTC
TRBV2	-	TRBJ1-5	-	CASSEGQTNSNQPQHF	TGTGCCAGCAGTGAAGGCCAGACTAATAGCAATCAGCCCCAGCATTTT
TRBV10-3	-	TRBJ2-1	-	CATLREEENEQFF	TGTGCCACACTAAGGGAAGAGGAAAATGAGCAGTTCTTC
TRBV10-3	-	TRBJ1-1	TRBD1	CAISESRTGPNTEAFF	TGTGCCATCAGTGAGTCCCGGACAGGACCTAACACTGAAGCTTTCTTT
TRBV19	-	TRBJ2-3	-	CASSPRAGRTDTQYF	TGTGCCAGTAGTCCCCGGGCGGGGCGCACAGATACGCAGTATTTT
TRBV28	-	TRBJ2-2	-	CASSSHGDPRGTGELFF	TGTGCCAGCAGTTCCCACGGGGATCCCCGGGGCACCGGGGAGCTGTTTTTT